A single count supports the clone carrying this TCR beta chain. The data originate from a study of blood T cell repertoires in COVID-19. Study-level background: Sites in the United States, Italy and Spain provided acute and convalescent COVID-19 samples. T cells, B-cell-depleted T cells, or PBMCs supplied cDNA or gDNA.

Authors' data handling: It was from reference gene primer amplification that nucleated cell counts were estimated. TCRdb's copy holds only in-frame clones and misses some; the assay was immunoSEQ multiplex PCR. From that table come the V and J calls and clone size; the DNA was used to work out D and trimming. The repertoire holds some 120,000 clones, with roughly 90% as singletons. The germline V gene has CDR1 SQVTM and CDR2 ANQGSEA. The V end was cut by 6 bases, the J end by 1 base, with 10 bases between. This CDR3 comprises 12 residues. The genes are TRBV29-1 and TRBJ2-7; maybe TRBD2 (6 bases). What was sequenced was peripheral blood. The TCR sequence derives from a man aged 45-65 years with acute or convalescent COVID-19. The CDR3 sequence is CSVRGTSYEQYF. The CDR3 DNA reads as TGCAGCGTAAGAGGGACTTCCTACGAGCAGTACTTC.